This T cell receptor beta chain stems from a study of blood T cell repertoires in COVID-19. Study information: Donors in the United States, Italy and Spain gave samples during acute or convalescent COVID-19.

Authors' methods: Counts of nucleated cells, estimated from reference gene primer amplification, were obtained. Profiled with immunoSEQ multiplex PCR; TCRdb holds only in-frame clones, not every one. V and J calls plus clone size are reproduced from that table; the DNA served to infer D and trimming. The data show over 200,000 clones, roughly 76% seen once. This clone was picked up one time. V gave up 6 bases and J gave up 0 bases; unmatched junction bases: 14. The CDR3 totals 18 residues. CDR1 is MRHNA, CDR2 SNTAGT, per germline. The chain links TRBV6-4 to TRBJ2-7; 10 nucleotides agree with TRBD1. The sequence came from a human donor in a cohort sampled during active COVID-19. Sample: peripheral blood. CDR3 DNA: TGTGCCAGCAGACCGGGACAGGGGCCCCTGACCGACTCCTACGAGCAGTACTTC. Protein: CASRPGQGPLTDSYEQYF.